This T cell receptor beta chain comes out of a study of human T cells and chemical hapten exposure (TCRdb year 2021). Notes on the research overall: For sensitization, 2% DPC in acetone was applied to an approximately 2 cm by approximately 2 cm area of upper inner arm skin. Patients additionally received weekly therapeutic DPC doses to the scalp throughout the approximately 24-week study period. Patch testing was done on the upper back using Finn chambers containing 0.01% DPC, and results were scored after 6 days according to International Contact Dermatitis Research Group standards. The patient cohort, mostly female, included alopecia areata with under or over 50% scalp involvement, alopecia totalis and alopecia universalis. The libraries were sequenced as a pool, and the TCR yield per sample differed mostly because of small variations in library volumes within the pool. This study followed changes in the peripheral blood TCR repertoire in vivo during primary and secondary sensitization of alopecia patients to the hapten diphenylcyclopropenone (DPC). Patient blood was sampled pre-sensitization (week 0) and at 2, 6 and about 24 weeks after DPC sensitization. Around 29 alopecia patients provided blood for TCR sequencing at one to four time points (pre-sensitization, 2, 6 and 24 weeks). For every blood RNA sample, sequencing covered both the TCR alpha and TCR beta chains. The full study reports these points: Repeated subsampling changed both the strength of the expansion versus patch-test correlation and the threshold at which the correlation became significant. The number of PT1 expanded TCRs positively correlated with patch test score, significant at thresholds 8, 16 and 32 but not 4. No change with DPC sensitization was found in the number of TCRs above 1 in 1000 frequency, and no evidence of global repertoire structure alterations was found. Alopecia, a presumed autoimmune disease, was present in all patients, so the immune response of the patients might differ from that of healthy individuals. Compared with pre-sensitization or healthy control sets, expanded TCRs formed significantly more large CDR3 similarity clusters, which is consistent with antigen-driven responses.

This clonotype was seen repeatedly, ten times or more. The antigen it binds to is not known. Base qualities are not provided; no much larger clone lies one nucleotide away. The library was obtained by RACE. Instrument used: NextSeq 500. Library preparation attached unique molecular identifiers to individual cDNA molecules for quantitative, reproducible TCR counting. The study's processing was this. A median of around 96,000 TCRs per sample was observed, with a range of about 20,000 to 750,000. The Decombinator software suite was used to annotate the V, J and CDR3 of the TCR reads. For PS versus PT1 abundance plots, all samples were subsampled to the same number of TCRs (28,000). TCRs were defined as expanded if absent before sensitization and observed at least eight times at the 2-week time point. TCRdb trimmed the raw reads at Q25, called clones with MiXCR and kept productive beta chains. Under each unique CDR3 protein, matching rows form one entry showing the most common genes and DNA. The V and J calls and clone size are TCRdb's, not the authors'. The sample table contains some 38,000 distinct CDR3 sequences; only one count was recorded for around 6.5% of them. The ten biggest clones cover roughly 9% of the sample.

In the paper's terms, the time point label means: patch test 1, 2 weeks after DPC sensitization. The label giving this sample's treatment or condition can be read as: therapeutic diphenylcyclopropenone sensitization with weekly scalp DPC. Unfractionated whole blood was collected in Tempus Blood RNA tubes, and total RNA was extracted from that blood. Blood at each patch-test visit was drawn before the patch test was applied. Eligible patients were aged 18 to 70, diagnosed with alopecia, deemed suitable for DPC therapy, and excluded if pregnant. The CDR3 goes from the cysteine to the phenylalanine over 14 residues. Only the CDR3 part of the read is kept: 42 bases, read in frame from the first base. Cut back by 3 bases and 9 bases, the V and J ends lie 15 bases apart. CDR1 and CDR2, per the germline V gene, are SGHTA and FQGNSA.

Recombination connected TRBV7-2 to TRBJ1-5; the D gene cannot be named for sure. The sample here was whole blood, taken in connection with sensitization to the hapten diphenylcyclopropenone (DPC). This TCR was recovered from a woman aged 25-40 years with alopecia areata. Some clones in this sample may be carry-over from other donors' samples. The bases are TGTGCCAGCAGCTTCCGGGGTCCCTTGGGGCCCCAGCATTTT. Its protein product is CASSFRGPLGPQHF. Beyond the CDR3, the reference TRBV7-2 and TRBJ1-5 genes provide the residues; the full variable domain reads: GAGVSQSPSNKVTEKGKDVELRCDPISGHTALYWYRQSLGQGLEFLIYFQGNSAPDKSGLPSDRFSAERTGGSVSTLTIQRTQQEDSAVYLCASSFRGPLGPQHFGDGTRLSIL.